These 26 T cell receptor beta chains came from one sample sequenced in a study of response to subunit inactivated influenza vaccine. TCRdb reprocessed the RT-PCR reads via MiXCR and lists one record per CDR3 protein. The data contain hundreds of thousands of distinct CDR3 sequences, 14% of them singletons. Sample: PBMCs from blood, taken around 14 days before vaccination. The receptors were sampled from a man in his fifties who received an inactivated influenza vaccine.

This clonotype was picked up a small number of times. V and J are TRBV12-3 or TRBV12-4 and TRBJ2-2; the D gene is possibly TRBD2 (6 bases). With 1 base removed from V and 7 bases from J, the gap between germline ends came to 10 bases. The CDR3 totals 14 residues. CDR3 nucleotide sequence: TGTGCCAGCAGTTTAGGTGGGACTGTCGGGGAGCTGTTTTTT. Its protein product is CASSLGGTVGELFF.

This clonotype came up many times. The chain couples TRBV7-2 to TRBJ2-2; tentative D call: TRBD1 (6 bases). The germline gives CDR1 SGHTA, CDR2 FQGNSA. The CDR3 covers 14 residues. The V end lost 6 bases, the J end lost 4 bases, and 12 bases lay between the germline ends. CDR3 protein: CASRAGTTTGELFF. CDR3 bases: TGTGCCAGCAGAGCAGGGACAACCACCGGGGAGCTGTTTTTT.

This clonotype came up a few times. The J gene is TRBJ1-5, the V gene TRBV6-2 or TRBV6-3; perhaps TRBD1 as D (5 bases). In germline, CDR1 is MNHEY, CDR2 SVGEGT. This CDR3 has 17 residues. Trimming took off 5 bases at V and 2 bases at J, with 19 bases between the two ends. CDR3 sequence (DNA): TGTGCCAGCAGTAGCGCCGGGGGACTCGGGGGCAATCAGCCCCAGCATTTT. Protein product: CASSSAGGLGGNQPQHF.

The chain links TRBV6-2 or TRBV6-3 to TRBJ2-1; a weak D match, TRBD1 (6 bases). The V and J ends lost 6 bases and 9 bases respectively, with 21 bases between them. The CDR3 covers 15 residues. From germline, CDR1 is MNHEY and CDR2 SVGEGT. CDR3: CASSPSGTPIVEQFF. Here the CDR3 DNA reads TGTGCCAGCAGCCCGTCAGGGACACCGATAGTTGAGCAGTTCTTC.

The CDR3 loop reads CASSRLAASGYEQYF. The CDR3, as DNA: TGTGCCAGCAGCCGGTTAGCGGCCTCCGGCTACGAGCAGTACTTC. V and J are TRBV27 and TRBJ2-7; D is perhaps TRBD2 (6 bases). CDR1 and CDR2 (germline): MNHEY, SMNVEV (reference sequence). The CDR3 has 15 residues. V lost 6 bases and J lost 3, with 18 bases in between.

CDR3 DNA sequence: TGTGCCAGCAGTTCAACCCGGGCCGCAAACTATGGCTACACCTTC. Amino acids: CASSSTRAANYGYTF. The rearrangement joins TRBV6-5 to TRBJ1-2; no clear D gene. The CDR3 has 15 amino acids. Per germline, CDR1 MNHEY and CDR2 SVGAGI. Trimming left V 4 bases short and J 2 bases short, with 14 bases between.

The chain joins TRBV4-3 to TRBJ2-2; no clear D. This CDR3 spans 17 amino acids. Germline CDR1 and CDR2: LGHNA and YSLEER. V dropped 0 bases and J dropped 1 base, with 12 bases sitting between them. DNA for the CDR3: TGCGCCAGCAGCCAAGATATGAGCCCGAAGAACACCGGGGAGCTGTTTTTT. This sequence encodes CASSQDMSPKNTGELFF.

This clonotype was seen a few times. The chain is built from TRBV20-1 and TRBJ1-2; 8 bases are a match to TRBD1. CDR1 DFQATT and CDR2 SNEGSKA come from the germline V gene (reference sequence). The CDR3 runs to 13 residues. Germline trimming cut 6 bases from V and 4 bases from J; bases unmatched to any gene: 7. CDR3 loop: CSATRGLGYGYTF. The CDR3 bases are TGCAGTGCAACCAGGGGGCTCGGCTATGGCTACACCTTC.

This clonotype has just a few counts. This sequence joins TRBV12-3 or TRBV12-4 and TRBJ2-3; D possibly matches TRBD1 or TRBD2 (6 bases each). The CDR3 spans 14 residues. V shed 6 bases and J shed 4 bases, with 14 bases lying between them. CDR3 region: CASSSLGGPDTQYF. The DNA of the CDR3 is TGTGCCAGCAGCTCCCTGGGGGGCCCAGATACGCAGTATTTT.

On this clonotype: A much larger clone is a single base away; this may be a read error. The chain uses TRBV7-2 and TRBJ2-3; no clear D. This CDR3 spans 13 amino acids. Germline-derived CDR1 and CDR2 are SGHTA and FQGNSA. V shed 2 bases and J shed 1 base, with 4 bases lying between them. The CDR3 DNA is TGTACCAGCAGCTTAATGGGCACAGATACGCAGTATTTT. It translates to CTSSLMGTDTQYF.

This clonotype was counted between two and nine times. The rearrangement joins TRBV4-2 to TRBJ2-4; 9 bases align to TRBD2. Germline CDR1 reads LGHNA; CDR2 reads YNFKEQ. The length of the CDR3 is 16 residues. J gave up 7 bases and V 3 bases, and 10 bases lay outside the gene matches. Here the CDR3 DNA reads TGTGCCAGCAGCCAGACTTTAGCGGGAGTACGCAACATTCAGTACTTC. Amino acids: CASSQTLAGVRNIQYF.

This chain uses TRBV29-1 with TRBJ2-5; D is possibly TRBD2 (6 bases). The ends were cut back, 6 bases at V and 3 bases at J, with 17 bases in the middle. The CDR3 covers 14 residues. Germline assignment: CDR1 SQVTM and CDR2 ANQGSEA. The chain's CDR3 is CSVQLWDSKETQYF. The CDR3 coding sequence is TGCAGCGTACAGCTTTGGGACTCGAAAGAGACCCAGTACTTC.

This clonotype has just a few counts. The chain couples TRBV6-5 to TRBJ2-2; D call uncertain. Germline CDR1 reads MNHEY; CDR2 reads SVGAGI. The length of the CDR3 is 14 residues. Trimming stripped 2 bases from V and 7 bases from J, with 11 bases between. CDR3 sequence reads: CASSYQQSNGELFF. CDR3 sequence (DNA): TGTGCCAGCAGTTACCAACAGTCTAACGGGGAGCTGTTTTTT.

This clonotype was observed a handful of times. V gene TRBV20-1 combines with J gene TRBJ1-1, with D unclear. This CDR3 is 13 amino acids long. CDR1 DFQATT and CDR2 SNEGSKA come from the germline V gene (reference sequence). V was shortened by 6 bases and J by 3 bases, with 14 bases between the two germline ends. CDR3: CSASRSRDTEAFF. The CDR3 DNA reads as TGCAGTGCGTCGAGGAGTAGGGACACTGAAGCTTTCTTT.

This clonotype was detected only a few times. The V and J genes are TRBV28 and TRBJ2-7; D may be TRBD1 (5 bases). The V gene lost 3 bases and the J gene lost 5 bases, with 17 bases spanning the gap. Germline V gene sequence: CDR1 MDHEN, CDR2 SYDVKM. The CDR3 length is 15 residues. Written as DNA, the CDR3 is TGTGCCAGCAGTTTGATGCAGGGTGGTCGCAACGAGCAGTACTTC. Translating gives CASSLMQGGRNEQYF.

This clonotype was counted ten times or more. The chain employs TRBV13 and TRBJ2-1, with TRBD2 matching over 14 bases. In germline, CDR1 is PRHDT, CDR2 FYEKMQ (reference sequence). CDR3 length: 17 amino acids. The V gene end was trimmed by 0 bases and the J gene end by 2 bases; junction bases not matched to a gene: 0. Here the CDR3 reads CASSLGTSGGAYNEQFF. DNA of the CDR3: TGTGCCAGCAGCTTAGGGACTAGCGGGGGGGCCTACAATGAGCAGTTCTTC.

The CDR3 DNA reads as TGTGCCAGCAGCCAGAGGGGTATGAGCGGGAGGTGGTACAATGAGCAGTTCTTC. Translation gives CASSQRGMSGRWYNEQFF. The rearrangement uses TRBV3-1 and TRBJ2-1; TRBD2 agrees at 9 bases. The V gene end was trimmed by 3 bases and the J gene end by 4 bases; junction bases not matched to a gene: 13. CDR1 LGHDT and CDR2 YNNKEL come from the germline V gene (reference sequence). CDR3 size: 18 residues.

A few counts support this clonotype. The gene calls are TRBV20-1 and TRBJ2-3; 8 bases map to TRBD2. Germline CDR1 and CDR2: DFQATT and SNEGSKA (reference sequence). After removal of 0 bases from V and 4 bases from J, the junction contained 6 bases not matched to a gene. This CDR3 spans 15 amino acids. CDR3 region: CSARDIGRVSDTQYF. The CDR3 DNA follows: TGCAGTGCTAGAGATATCGGGAGGGTTTCAGATACGCAGTATTTT.

The CDR3 region is CASSLVGSLSDEQYF. In nucleotides, the CDR3 is TGTGCCAGCAGCCTAGTGGGGAGTCTCTCAGACGAGCAGTACTTC. The chain joins TRBV12-3 or TRBV12-4 to TRBJ2-7, with D tentatively TRBD2 (5 bases). Deletions cut 6 bases from V and 5 bases from J, with 20 bases between. CDR3 size: 15 residues.

The chain couples TRBV7-2 to TRBJ2-7; TRBD1 matches 9 bases. The CDR3 length is 18 residues. Germline-derived CDR1 and CDR2 are SGHTA and FQGNSA. Germline trimming cut 5 bases from V and 1 base from J; bases unmatched to any gene: 15. The CDR3 here is CASSPLTGTGISSYEQYF. Here the CDR3 DNA reads TGTGCCAGCAGCCCCCTTACCGGGACAGGGATCTCATCCTACGAGCAGTACTTC. The full variable domain, with the rest looked up from reference TRBV7-2 and TRBJ2-7, is GAGVSQSPSNKVTEKGKDVELRCDPISGHTALYWYRQSLGQGLEFLIYFQGNSAPDKSGLPSDRFSAERTGGSVSTLTIQRTQQEDSAVYLCASSPLTGTGISSYEQYFGPGTRLTVT.

This clonotype turned up a few times. The gene calls are TRBV11-2 and TRBJ2-1; perhaps D is TRBD1 or TRBD2 (5 bases each). Between the trimmed V and J ends, which lost 5 bases and 7 bases, there was a span of 12 bases. The germline V gene encodes CDR1 SGHAT and CDR2 FQNNGV. The CDR3 is 13 amino acids. CDR3 in amino acids: CASSRGRTNEQFF. The CDR3 nucleotides are TGTGCCAGCAGCCGGGGACGGACTAATGAGCAGTTCTTC.

The gene calls are TRBV13 and TRBJ1-1; D gene unclear. Per germline, CDR1 PRHDT and CDR2 FYEKMQ (reference sequence). The CDR3 is made up of 12 amino acids. The V end lost 10 bases, the J end lost 6 bases, and 15 bases lay between the germline ends. The CDR3 DNA sequence: TGTGCCATCGGCCCCGGGCTCCCTGAAGCTTTCTTT. Its translation: CAIGPGLPEAFF. Complete variable domain (other parts from reference TRBV13 and TRBJ1-1): AAGVIQSPRHLIKEKRETATLKCYPIPRHDTVYWYQQGPGQDPQFLISFYEKMQSDKGSIPDRFSAQQFSDYHSELNMSSLELGDSALYFCAIGPGLPEAFFGQGTRLTVV.

This clonotype was observed a few times. The chain recombines TRBV12-3 or TRBV12-4 with TRBJ2-3; D uncertain. This CDR3 has 13 amino acids. Trimming shortened V by 5 bases and J by 6 bases, and 12 bases separated the two germline ends. The CDR3 DNA sequence: TGTGCCAGCAGTAAGACTTTCATCGATACGCAGTATTTT. It specifies CASSKTFIDTQYF.

The CDR3 loop is CSASSLIDSSQAQYF. The CDR3 coding sequence is TGCAGTGCTAGCAGCCTGATTGACAGTTCACAAGCGCAGTACTTC. The chain has TRBV20-1 and TRBJ2-7; tentatively, D is TRBD1 (5 bases). CDR1 and CDR2 (germline): DFQATT, SNEGSKA (reference sequence). This CDR3 comprises 15 residues. The V end was cut by 3 bases, the J end by 9 bases, with 24 bases between.

The chain joins TRBV6-6 to TRBJ2-7; no definite D call. Looked up from germline, CDR1 is MNHNY and CDR2 is SVGAGI (reference sequence). The V and J ends lost 6 bases and 5 bases respectively, with 14 bases between them. This CDR3 is built from 13 residues. CDR3 nucleotides: TGTGCCAGCAGAGATCCGGCCCTTCACGAGCAGTACTTC. Translation gives CASRDPALHEQYF.

The CDR3 sequence is CASSATRRVRETQYF. The CDR3 DNA reads TGTGCCAGCAGCGCTACTAGGCGGGTGAGGGAGACCCAGTACTTC. The gene calls are TRBV7-2 and TRBJ2-5; D perhaps matches TRBD2 (5 bases). CDR1 and CDR2 from the germline V gene are SGHTA and FQGNSA. V dropped 5 bases and J dropped 5 bases, with 18 bases sitting between them. CDR3 length: 15 amino acids.